The following is a T cell receptor beta chain sequence with its context. The junction and the germline gene differ at one end; a read error may be behind it. This record belongs to a study of blood T cells in healthy people across ages. Combining a sample-barcoded 5' primer with a J-beta primer mix, a second PCR ran for about 7 to 11 cycles. One entry per CDR3 protein, called by TCRdb with MiXCR from the 5' RACE reads. The sample holds about 720,000 distinct CDR3 sequences, around a quarter seen once. There are 15 residues in the CDR3. Germline V gene sequence: CDR1 MNHEY, CDR2 SVGEGT. The sample was also linked to a second study, of T cells of mothers and their children.

The sequence derives from a boy aged 10-17 years in good health. Specimen: blood. The J gene is TRBJ2-1, the V gene TRBV6-2 or TRBV6-3; D gene unclear. CDR3 nucleotides: TGTGCCGGCAGGAGCTTATCGACTTCCTACAATGAGCAGTTCTTC. Its translation: CAGRSLSTSYNEQFF.